This TCR beta chain was recorded in a study of blood T cell repertoires in COVID-19. As for the study in general: Nucleic acid was either cDNA or gDNA, and it came from T cells, B-cell-depleted T cells, or PBMCs.

In the case of this clone: This specimen includes other DNA sequences encoding the same CDR3.

Under the authors' procedure: Amplification from reference gene primers served as the basis for estimated nucleated cell counts. Using immunoSEQ multiplex PCR, the repertoire was profiled, and TCRdb retains in-frame clones only, with some absent. V and J calls and clone size follow that table, whereas D and trimming were derived from the DNA. The data hold 250,000 to 350,000 clones, with roughly 90% observed a single time. Within the 2 weeks before study entry, each person in the exposed group met a COVID-19 case. The sequence was collected from a woman aged 50 to 60 who had been exposed to COVID-19. Sequenced: PBMCs or T cells enriched from blood (not recorded which).

CDR3 loop: CASSSTGTNTGELFF. DNA of the CDR3: TGTGCCAGCAGTTCAACAGGGACGAACACCGGGGAGCTGTTTTTT. J is TRBJ2-2 and V is TRBV28, with TRBD1 as a possible D gene (6 bases). Germline CDR1 reads MDHEN; CDR2 reads SYDVKM. V dropped 4 bases and J dropped 0 bases, with 9 bases sitting between them. The CDR3 loop spans 15 amino acids.